Below, one T cell receptor (beta chain) is given with its context. It was by 5'RACE template switching with UMIs that TCR beta cDNA was made. No DNA is given; TCRdb re-called the 5' RACE reads and lists each CDR3 protein once. This repertoire comprises about 260,000 distinct CDR3 sequences; its ten largest clones make up about 4.2%. The sample comes from a study of T cells expressing NK-cell markers. Germline loops: CDR1 SQVTM, CDR2 ANQGSEA. This CDR3 spans 14 amino acids. V and J are TRBV29-1 and TRBJ2-5; the D call from TCRdb, TRBD2, cannot be confirmed without DNA. This clonotype was sampled from a woman between 18 and 69 years old in good health. The specimen was blood T cells: a sorted CD56 or NKG2C T cell subset, CD4+ or CD8+ T cells, or bulk PBMC T cells (not recorded which). The CDR3 sequence: CSVVAGDLAETQYF.